The present entry profiles one T cell receptor beta chain with its context. Its antigen remains unidentified. No clone much larger than this one lies a single base away; base qualities are absent. The trial excluded patients who had a history of autoimmune disease or who were on systemic immunosuppression. In every dose cohort, peripheral blood was drawn for TCR sequencing at baseline, cycle 4 day 1, and cycle 7 day 1. The samples were drawn from a first-in-human, open-label, multicenter phase I dose-escalation trial of ivuxolimab. The trial enrolled adults with locally advanced or metastatic head and neck squamous cell, hepatocellular, melanoma or renal cell carcinoma. Before TCR sequencing, CD4+ T cells and CD8+ T cells from peripheral blood were sorted into separate populations. For this chain, trimming is 0 bases at the V end and 5 bases at the J end, and the number of junction bases without a gene match is 11. The CDR3 has 18 amino acids, counting the end cysteine and phenylalanine. Only the CDR3 portion is preserved as DNA: 54 bases, with reading frame beginning at the first base. CDR1 and CDR2 (LGHNA, YSLEER) derive from the germline V gene.

The data were obtained in a study of OX40 agonist ivuxolimab in advanced cancers. At the level of the whole study: Ivuxolimab was an agonistic, fully human IgG2 monoclonal antibody directed against OX40 (CD134), a costimulatory receptor. Intravenous ivuxolimab was administered to patients every 2 weeks at six dose levels: 0.01, 0.1, 0.3, 1.5, 3 and 10 mg/kg. Of the roughly 52 patients in dose escalation, about 20 had hepatocellular carcinoma, about 15 had melanoma, 9 had renal cell carcinoma and 9 had head and neck cancer. A male proportion of nearly 85% and a mean age of approximately 60 years, ranging from about 20 to 85, were recorded for the dose-escalation cohort. Patients were allowed to have had prior anti-PD-1, anti-PD-L1 or anti-CTLA-4 therapy, and around 41% of the dose-escalation patients had previously received checkpoint inhibitors. Partial responses occurred in three dose-escalation patients, of whom one had hepatocellular carcinoma and two had cutaneous melanoma. Peripheral TCRbeta sequencing aimed to test whether ivuxolimab altered TCR sequence diversity and caused clonal T-cell expansion. The paper covers the monotherapy dose-escalation part of the phase I ivuxolimab trial, which included N ≈ 57 patients.

Results the study describes overall, beyond this receptor: The antigen specificity of the clonally expanded peripheral T cells was not determined. Low levels of normalized T-cell clonal expansion were also seen in some patients who did not respond. Clonal expansion of both CD4+ and CD8+ blood T cells was observed from baseline to week 6 at doses 0.1 to 3.0 mg/kg. After ivuxolimab, CD8+ T cells had more expanded clones than CD4+ T cells on average. In partial responders in the 0.1-3.0 mg/kg groups, normalized peripheral clonal expansion was found to be among the lowest, especially among CD8+ T cells.

To sequence the TCRbeta CDR3 region, genomic DNA was isolated from the sorted cells. TCRbeta CDR3 regions were sequenced using the immunoSEQ Assay. Sourced from immuneACCESS, this table was stored by TCRdb with only in-frame sequences that have V and J called. A share of the clones is absent; for the studies checked, an unresolved V gene accounts for under half, and the remainder has no known explanation. The sample records more than 70,000 clones, 91% of which are singletons. The ten largest clonotypes hold under 2% of the sample. The sequence came from an adult with an advanced solid tumor such as melanoma, head and neck, liver or kidney cancer. The chain couples TRBV4-3 to TRBJ2-2, with 8 junctional bases fitting TRBD1. The sequenced sample was CD4+ or CD8+ T cells sorted from blood, obtained in a trial of the OX40 agonist ivuxolimab. The nucleotide sequence reads as follows: TGCGCCAGCAGCCAAGAACATCCAGGGGGCATGGGGACCGGGGAGCTGTTTTTT. Its product reads: CASSQEHPGGMGTGELFF.